This T cell receptor beta chain was captured by sequencing in a study of T cells in Graves' hyperthyroidism and ophthalmopathy. The CDR3 is 17 amino acids. Germline lookup yields CDR1 MGHRA and CDR2 YSYEKL. V was shortened by 4 bases and J by 1 base, with 18 bases between the two germline ends. The CDR3 regions of TCR beta were amplified from RNA transcripts. The study used the HTBI primer set for a first-round RT-PCR of the TCR CDR3. TCRdb redid the calling of the multiplex PCR reads with MiXCR, one entry per CDR3 protein. The sample yields approximately 150,000 distinct CDR3 sequences, 9.4% seen once.

The sequence was collected from a woman aged 18-29 years with Graves' hyperthyroidism that later progressed to Graves' ophthalmopathy. V usage is TRBV4-1 and J usage is TRBJ2-3; D possibly corresponds to TRBD2 (6 bases). Sequencing was performed on blood. CDR3 protein: CASSPTSWGVRTDTQYF. In DNA, the CDR3 is TGCGCCAGCAGCCCGACCTCATGGGGGGTTCGCACAGATACGCAGTATTTT.